The 20 T cell receptor beta chains listed next were all sequenced from one sample in a study of T cell changes during pregnancy in multiple sclerosis. The data were produced by immunoSEQ multiplex PCR, yet TCRdb's version contains in-frame clones alone and is incomplete. The data show 55,000 to 65,000 clones, around 94% seen once. The starting material was CD8+ T cells from peripheral blood mononuclear cells, obtained in the third trimester of pregnancy. These receptors originate from a female donor with multiple sclerosis, enrolled in a pregnancy study.

This clone was found once. This chain links TRBV10-1 with TRBJ2-7; 11 nucleotides agree with TRBD2. Trimming took 2 bases from V and 2 from J; bases not matched to a gene: 2. Germline-derived CDR1 and CDR2 are WNHNN and SYGVQD (reference sequence). This CDR3 spans 15 amino acids. The CDR3 DNA reads as TGCGCCAGCAGTGAGGAGACTAGCGGGACCTACGAGCAGTACTTC. Translated: CASSEETSGTYEQYF.

The chain recombines TRBV7-8 with TRBJ2-1; 9 bases fit TRBD2. Per germline, CDR1 SGHVS and CDR2 FQNEAQ. With 7 bases clipped from V and 0 bases from J, the junction kept 7 bases outside the gene matches. This CDR3 spans 16 amino acids. CDR3 bases: TGTGCCAGCACCCGGTGGCGGGAGGGCTCCTACAATGAGCAGTTCTTC. Translating it yields CASTRWREGSYNEQFF.

This chain connects TRBV11-2 to TRBJ2-3; TRBD1 might be the D (5 bases). Between the trimmed V and J ends, which lost 6 bases and 1 base, there was a span of 5 bases. Germline CDR1 SGHAT, CDR2 FQNNGV. This CDR3 is 12 amino acids long. The CDR3 nucleotides read TGTGCCAGCAGAGGGGGCACAGATACGCAGTATTTT. This sequence encodes CASRGGTDTQYF.

The V and J genes are TRBV5-1 and TRBJ1-1; 10 bases are a match to TRBD1. This CDR3 is 13 amino acids long. Germline trimming cut 0 bases from V and 11 bases from J; bases unmatched to any gene: 4. Germline-derived CDR1 and CDR2 are SGHRS and YFSETQ. DNA for the CDR3: TGCGCCAGCAGCTTGGAGACAGGGGGCGAGGCTTTCTTT. The encoded protein is CASSLETGGEAFF. Full variable domain (missing parts from reference TRBV5-1 and TRBJ1-1): KAGVTQTPRYLIKTRGQQVTLSCSPISGHRSVSWYQQTPGQGLQFLFEYFSETQRNKGNFPGRFSGRQFSNSRSEMNVSTLELGDSALYLCASSLETGGEAFFGQGTRLTVV.

The V call is TRBV10-2, the J call TRBJ2-1; maybe TRBD2 (6 bases). Trimming shortened V by 8 bases and J by 4 bases, and 12 bases separated the two germline ends. The CDR3 sequence is 13 residues long. Germline lookup yields CDR1 WSHSY and CDR2 SAAADI. CDR3 bases: TGCGCCAGCGAGGGACTGAATTACAATGAGCAGTTCTTC. It translates to CASEGLNYNEQFF.

This chain connects TRBV7-6 to TRBJ2-7; 7 bases match TRBD2. V shed 1 base and J 3 bases; nucleotides not matched to a gene: 9. CDR3 size: 16 residues. Germline CDR1 reads SGHVS; CDR2 reads FNYEAQ. The chain's CDR3 is CASSLVSAGEVYEQYF. The CDR3, as DNA: TGTGCCAGCAGCTTAGTTTCGGCGGGAGAAGTCTACGAGCAGTACTTC.

The chain has TRBV29-1 and TRBJ2-1; D perhaps matches TRBD2 (6 bases). This CDR3 spans 13 amino acids. Germline CDR1 SQVTM, CDR2 ANQGSEA. The ends were cut back, 0 bases at V and 4 bases at J, with 7 bases in the middle. In nucleotides, the CDR3 is TGCAGCGTTGAAGATCGGGAGTACAATGAGCAGTTCTTC. Its translation: CSVEDREYNEQFF.

The chain is built from TRBV19 and TRBJ2-3; 8 positions agree with TRBD2. The CDR3 totals 15 residues. CDR1 LNHDA and CDR2 SQIVND come from the germline V gene (reference sequence). Trimming removed 4 bases from V and 3 bases from J; junction bases left unmatched: 6. The CDR3 DNA follows: TGTGCCAGTAGTAACCCAGCGGGAGCGACAGATACGCAGTATTTT. Translating it yields CASSNPAGATDTQYF.

The J gene is TRBJ1-1, the V gene TRBV4-1, with a weak D call TRBD1 (6 bases). Trimming pared 3 bases from V and 3 bases from J, leaving 11 bases between. Germline assignment: CDR1 MGHRA and CDR2 YSYEKL. The CDR3 is 14 residues long. The DNA of the CDR3 is TGCGCCAGCAGCCAGCAAGAGGGGGACACTGAAGCTTTCTTT. Translation: CASSQQEGDTEAFF.

CDR3 in DNA: TGCAGCGTGCACACTAGCGGGGGTGAGCAGTTCTTC. It encodes CSVHTSGGEQFF. The genes are TRBV29-1 and TRBJ2-1, with 11 bases aligning to TRBD2. The CDR3 length is 12 residues. Trimming took 6 bases from V and 9 from J; bases not matched to a gene: 4. Germline-derived CDR1 and CDR2 are SQVTM and ANQGSEA.

This clone was observed a handful of times. V and J are TRBV14 and TRBJ2-1; 13 nucleotides line up with TRBD2. Germline values: CDR1 SGHDN, CDR2 FVKESK. Trimming took 3 bases from V and 9 from J; bases not matched to a gene: 8. The CDR3 covers 16 residues. The DNA of the CDR3 is TGTGCCAGCAGCCAGTGGACTAGCGGGAGTGGGGGTGAGCAGTTCTTC. Its protein is CASSQWTSGSGGEQFF. Using reference TRBV14 and TRBJ2-1 for the parts outside the CDR3, the full variable domain is EAGVTQFPSHSVIEKGQTVTLRCDPISGHDNLYWYRRVMGKEIKFLLHFVKESKQDESGMPNNRFLAERTGGTYSTLKVQPAELEDSGVYFCASSQWTSGSGGEQFFGPGTRLTVL.

In its sample, this clone is medium-sized. The V call is TRBV5-1, the J call TRBJ2-7, with 7 bases fitting TRBD1. V lost 0 bases, J lost 5 bases, and 5 bases stayed unmatched. The V gene's germline CDR1 is SGHRS and CDR2 YFSETQ. The CDR3 consists of 14 residues. CDR3 amino acids: CASSLAAQGDEQYF. CDR3 in DNA: TGCGCCAGCAGCTTGGCCGCGCAGGGGGACGAGCAGTACTTC.

This clone was recorded a few times. CDR3 amino acids: CAWRDFLTGTGTEAFF. In DNA form, the CDR3 reads TGTGCCTGGAGGGACTTCTTGACAGGGACGGGCACTGAAGCTTTCTTT. This chain connects TRBV30 to TRBJ1-1; 7 bases line up with TRBD1. V lost 3 bases to trimming and J lost 4 bases; unmatched junction nucleotides: 14. Per the germline V gene, CDR1 is GTSNPN and CDR2 is SVGIG (reference sequence). The CDR3 consists of 16 residues.

This clone was found once. The V and J genes are TRBV7-4 and TRBJ1-1; D is ambiguous. CDR1 and CDR2 from the germline V gene are SGHVT and SQSDAQ. The CDR3 covers 17 residues. Trimming shortened V by 2 bases and J by 2 bases, and 18 bases separated the two germline ends. The CDR3 coding sequence is TGTGCCAGCAGCTTAACGTCGCAGAGGGTCATAAACACTGAAGCTTTCTTT. It yields the protein CASSLTSQRVINTEAFF.

As to this clone: The sample carries other DNA sequences with the same CDR3. V gene TRBV29-1 combines with J gene TRBJ2-1; 7 bases fit TRBD1. This CDR3 comprises 12 residues. After removal of 3 bases from V and 4 bases from J, the junction contained 0 bases not matched to a gene. Germline CDR1 is SQVTM and CDR2 is ANQGSEA. The CDR3 DNA reads TGCAGCGTTGAGGACAGGTACAATGAGCAGTTCTTC. Residues: CSVEDRYNEQFF.

CDR3 in DNA: TGCAGCGTTGTCATAGACAACACAGATACGCAGTATTTT. Translating it yields CSVVIDNTDTQYF. The chain combines TRBV29-1 with TRBJ2-3, with D hard to call. The CDR3 spans 13 residues. The V end lost 4 bases, the J end lost 2 bases, and 10 bases lay between the germline ends. Germline CDR1 reads SQVTM; CDR2 reads ANQGSEA.

This clone has only one observation. The J gene is TRBJ2-7, the V gene TRBV5-1, with D perhaps matching TRBD1 (6 bases). CDR1 and CDR2 (germline): SGHRS, YFSETQ. Trimming left V 2 bases short and J 2 bases short, with 8 bases between. The CDR3 has 13 amino acids. The CDR3 coding sequence is TGCGCCAGCAGCTTCGGACAGCCCTACGAGCAGTACTTC. Encoded protein: CASSFGQPYEQYF. Using reference TRBV5-1 and TRBJ2-7 for the parts outside the CDR3, the full variable domain is KAGVTQTPRYLIKTRGQQVTLSCSPISGHRSVSWYQQTPGQGLQFLFEYFSETQRNKGNFPGRFSGRQFSNSRSEMNVSTLELGDSALYLCASSFGQPYEQYFGPGTRLTVT.

This sequence joins TRBV27 and TRBJ2-7; 9 positions match TRBD1. The trim removed 8 bases at V and 2 bases at J, leaving 1 base unmatched. The CDR3 totals 12 residues. Looked up from germline, CDR1 is MNHEY and CDR2 is SMNVEV (reference sequence). The CDR3, as DNA: TGTGCCAGCCGGGACAGGGCCTACGAGCAGTACTTC. Protein sequence: CASRDRAYEQYF.

This chain uses TRBV5-4 with TRBJ2-2; perhaps TRBD2 as D (5 bases). This CDR3 comprises 17 residues. Germline CDR1 SGHNT, CDR2 YYREEE (reference sequence). The V end was cut by 4 bases, the J end by 5 bases, with 21 bases between. CDR3 sequence: CASSPHRNPPGTGELFF. The CDR3, as DNA: TGTGCCAGCAGCCCCCACCGGAACCCCCCGGGAACCGGGGAGCTGTTTTTT.

The chain recombines TRBV30 with TRBJ2-7; TRBD1 might be the D (5 bases). With 1 base removed from V and 6 bases from J, the gap between germline ends came to 7 bases. There are 11 residues in the CDR3. CDR1 is GTSNPN, CDR2 SVGIG, per germline (reference sequence). CDR3 coding DNA: TGTGCCTGGAGTGGGGGCTCCGAGCAGTACTTC. It is translated as CAWSGGSEQYF.